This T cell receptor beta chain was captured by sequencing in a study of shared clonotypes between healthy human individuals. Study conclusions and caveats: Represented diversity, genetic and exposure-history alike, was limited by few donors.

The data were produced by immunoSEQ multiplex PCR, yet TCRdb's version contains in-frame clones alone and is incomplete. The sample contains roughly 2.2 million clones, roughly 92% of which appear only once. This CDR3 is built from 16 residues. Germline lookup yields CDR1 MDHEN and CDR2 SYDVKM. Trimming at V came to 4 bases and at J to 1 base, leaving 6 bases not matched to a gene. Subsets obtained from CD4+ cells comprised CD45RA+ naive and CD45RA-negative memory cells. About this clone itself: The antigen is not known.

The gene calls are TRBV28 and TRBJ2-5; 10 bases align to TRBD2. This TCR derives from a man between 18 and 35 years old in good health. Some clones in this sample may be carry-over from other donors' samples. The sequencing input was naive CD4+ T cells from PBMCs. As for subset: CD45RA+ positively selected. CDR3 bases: TGTGCCAGCAGTTCGACTAGCGGGTTTACCCAAGAGACCCAGTACTTC. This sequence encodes CASSSTSGFTQETQYF.